This entry lists 21 T cell receptor beta chains sequenced from one sample in a study of early T cells in non-severe SARS-CoV-2 infection (dated by TCRdb to 2020 to 2022). Libraries came from 5' RACE. The listed sequencing device is NextSeq 500. TCRdb reprocessing: public reads trimmed at Q25 with fastp, clones called with MiXCR, in-frame beta chains kept. Rows are unified per CDR3 protein, each entry keeping the most common DNA and genes. For this sample there are tens of thousands of distinct CDR3 sequences; 10% to 15% appear just once. The ten biggest clones cover about 1.3% of the sample. The sample here was whole blood, taken at baseline. The receptors shown here come from an adult who was a healthcare worker with PCR-confirmed SARS-CoV-2 infection or an uninfected control (not recorded which).

V usage is TRBV5-1 and J usage is TRBJ1-1; 9 positions match TRBD1. CDR1 and CDR2 from the germline V gene are SGHRS and YFSETQ. With V trimmed by 4 bases and J by 3 bases, 7 bases remained unmatched. The length of the CDR3 is 15 residues. CDR3 sequence: CASSPDRGLDTEAFF. CDR3 DNA sequence: TGCGCCAGCAGCCCGGACAGGGGATTAGACACTGAAGCTTTCTTT.

The genes are TRBV7-8 and TRBJ2-1; 8 bases agree with TRBD2. V shed 4 bases, J shed 10 bases, and the junction held 21 bases outside the gene matches. The CDR3 is made up of 18 amino acids. The V gene's germline CDR1 is SGHVS and CDR2 FQNEAQ. CDR3 residues: CASSSGVSGGRIAREQFF. The CDR3 coding sequence is TGTGCCAGCAGCTCAGGGGTCAGCGGGGGTCGTATAGCCCGGGAGCAGTTCTTC.

CDR3 in amino acids: CAWSVSITLDRINEQFF. CDR3 DNA: TGTGCCTGGAGTGTATCAATCACCCTCGACAGGATCAATGAGCAGTTCTTC. The chain combines TRBV30 with TRBJ2-1, with D possibly matching TRBD1 (6 bases). Germline V lookup: CDR1 GTSNPN, CDR2 SVGIG (reference sequence). The CDR3 sequence is 17 residues long. The germline V and J ends were trimmed by 0 bases and 6 bases, with 21 bases remaining between them.

A few counts support this clonotype. The chain recombines TRBV4-3 with TRBJ2-7; D possibly uses TRBD1 or TRBD2 (5 bases each). The CDR3 extends over 14 amino acids. Germline values: CDR1 LGHNA, CDR2 YSLEER. With 0 bases removed from V and 4 bases from J, the gap between germline ends came to 10 bases. Here the CDR3 reads CASSQEMRGYEQYF. The CDR3 coding sequence is TGCGCCAGCAGCCAAGAGATGAGGGGTTACGAGCAGTACTTC.

This clonotype was counted at least ten times. This rearrangement joins TRBV6-6 to TRBJ2-7; no firm D call. Trimming stripped 4 bases from V and 5 bases from J, with 12 bases between. The length of the CDR3 is 13 residues. The V gene's germline CDR1 is MNHNY and CDR2 SVGAGI (reference sequence). CDR3 sequence (DNA): TGTGCCAGCAGTTTCACGGCCGGCCACGAGCAGTACTTC. It specifies CASSFTAGHEQYF.

The table lists this clonotype with a few counts. The chain joins TRBV15 to TRBJ2-4; no clear D. The CDR3 consists of 14 residues. The germline V gene encodes CDR1 LNHNV and CDR2 YYDKDF (reference sequence). The germline V and J ends were trimmed by 3 bases and 5 bases, with 11 bases remaining between them. Here the CDR3 reads CATSSPGLQNIQYF. For the CDR3, the DNA is TGTGCCACCAGCAGCCCGGGCCTTCAAAACATTCAGTACTTC. Using reference TRBV15 and TRBJ2-4 for the parts outside the CDR3, the full variable domain is DAMVIQNPRYQVTQFGKPVTLSCSQTLNHNVMYWYQQKSSQAPKLLFHYYDKDFNNEADTPDNFQSRRPNTSFCFLDIRSPGLGDTAMYLCATSSPGLQNIQYFGAGTRLSVL.

This clonotype was picked up a small number of times. The chain combines TRBV5-6 with TRBJ2-7, with 9 positions matching TRBD2. The trim removed 0 bases at V and 4 bases at J, leaving 8 bases unmatched. CDR1 is SGHDT and CDR2 is YYEEEE in the germline V gene. The CDR3 contains 16 residues. The CDR3: CASSLATSGSFYEQYF. DNA of the CDR3: TGTGCCAGCAGCTTGGCGACTAGCGGATCCTTTTACGAGCAGTACTTC.

This clonotype has only a few counts. The chain recombines TRBV18 with TRBJ1-1, with 8 bases matching TRBD1. V trimming: 6 bases; J trimming: 5 bases; junction bases outside the gene matches: 17. This CDR3 comprises 17 residues. The germline V gene encodes CDR1 KGHSH and CDR2 LQKENI. The CDR3 is CASSLRALRQGQTEAFF. CDR3 bases: TGTGCCAGCTCCCTGAGGGCACTACGACAGGGGCAAACTGAAGCTTTCTTT.

This clonotype was observed at least ten times. This rearrangement joins TRBV7-2 to TRBJ2-1; 8 bases line up with TRBD1. V was clipped by 7 bases and J by 4 bases; unmatched bases: 9. This CDR3 is built from 15 residues. Looked up from germline, CDR1 is SGHTA and CDR2 is FQGNSA. The CDR3 DNA follows: TGTGCCAGCACAAGGACAGGGTGGGGTTACAATGAGCAGTTCTTC. Translation: CASTRTGWGYNEQFF.

This clonotype came up once. In nucleotides, the CDR3 is TGCAGTGGGCTGGCAGGGACCGGGGCCAACGTCCTGACTTTC. This codes for CSGLAGTGANVLTF. The rearrangement uses TRBV20-1 and TRBJ2-6, with D tentatively TRBD1 or TRBD2 (5 bases each). The V end was cut by 7 bases, the J end by 4 bases, with 14 bases between. This CDR3 is built from 14 residues. Germline CDR1 is DFQATT and CDR2 is SNEGSKA (reference sequence).

This clonotype was seen repeatedly, ten times or more. The gene calls are TRBV11-2 and TRBJ2-7; possible D gene TRBD2, 6 bases. Germline-derived CDR1 and CDR2 are SGHAT and FQNNGV. Deletions cut 7 bases from V and 3 bases from J, with 16 bases between. The CDR3 runs 14 residues. This CDR3 is CASKPGEANYEQYF. The CDR3 bases are TGTGCCAGCAAGCCGGGGGAGGCCAACTACGAGCAGTACTTC. The full variable domain, with the rest looked up from reference TRBV11-2 and TRBJ2-7, is EAGVAQSPRYKIIEKRQSVAFWCNPISGHATLYWYQQILGQGPKLLIQFQNNGVVDDSQLPKDRFSAERLKGVDSTLKIQPAKLEDSAVYLCASKPGEANYEQYFGPGTRLTVT.

This chain connects TRBV30 to TRBJ2-5, with a tentative D call TRBD2 (5 bases). Per germline, CDR1 GTSNPN and CDR2 SVGIG (reference sequence). The CDR3 consists of 15 residues. The V gene lost 8 bases and the J gene lost 1 base, with 20 bases spanning the gap. In DNA form, the CDR3 reads TGTGCCCTCTCCCTTTGGGCTAGCCTCCAAGAGACCCAGTACTTC. Amino acids: CALSLWASLQETQYF.

This clonotype was seen more than once but under ten times. This chain uses TRBV24-1 with TRBJ1-5; no definite D call. The germline V and J ends were trimmed by 3 bases and 5 bases, with 4 bases remaining between them. Germline V lookup: CDR1 KGHDR, CDR2 SFDVKD. This CDR3 contains 12 residues. The CDR3 loop reads CATSDPDQPQHF. DNA for the CDR3: TGTGCCACCAGTGATCCAGATCAGCCCCAGCATTTT.

This clonotype was seen only a few times. This chain connects TRBV5-6 to TRBJ2-7, with 7 bases that match TRBD1. In germline, CDR1 is SGHDT, CDR2 YYEEEE. CDR3 size: 16 residues. Trimming took 5 bases from V and 3 from J; bases not matched to a gene: 14. The CDR3 sequence: CASRVRTTGYGYEQYF. The DNA of the CDR3 is TGTGCCAGCAGGGTACGAACGACAGGGTACGGCTACGAGCAGTACTTC.

The chain carries TRBV7-6 and TRBJ2-5; 10 positions match TRBD2. The CDR3 is made up of 19 amino acids. V was clipped by 5 bases and J by 5 bases; unmatched bases: 20. The germline CDR1 and CDR2 sequences are SGHVS and FNYEAQ. The CDR3 region is CASSHRPPVSGRTGETQYF. The CDR3 coding sequence is TGTGCCAGCAGCCACCGGCCCCCGGTTAGCGGGAGGACAGGCGAGACCCAGTACTTC.

This chain links TRBV18 with TRBJ2-5; D gene uncertain. V was shortened by 6 bases and J by 1 base, with 6 bases between the two germline ends. The germline CDR1 and CDR2 sequences are KGHSH and LQKENI. CDR3 length equals 12 residues. This CDR3 reads CASSPTQETQYF. CDR3 in DNA: TGTGCCAGCTCGCCAACCCAAGAGACCCAGTACTTC. Together with reference TRBV18 and TRBJ2-5, the CDR3 gives the full variable domain: NAGVMQNPRHLVRRRGQEARLRCSPMKGHSHVYWYRQLPEEGLKFMVYLQKENIIDESGMPKERFSAEFPKEGPSILRIQQVVRGDSAAYFCASSPTQETQYFGPGTRLLVL.

The V gene is TRBV6-2 or TRBV6-3, the J gene TRBJ1-2; 7 bases are shared with TRBD1. Germline trimming cut 0 bases from V and 3 bases from J; bases unmatched to any gene: 4. Germline V gives CDR1 MNHEY, CDR2 SVGEGT. This CDR3 has 15 amino acids. CDR3 DNA: TGTGCCAGCAGTTACTCGATGGGGACAGACTATGGCTACACCTTC. This encodes CASSYSMGTDYGYTF.

This clonotype has ten or more counts. The chain couples TRBV20-1 to TRBJ1-2; 8 bases line up with TRBD1. Germline V gene lookup returns CDR1 DFQATT and CDR2 SNEGSKA (reference sequence). The trim removed 5 bases at V and 2 bases at J, leaving 4 bases unmatched. The CDR3 sequence is 13 residues long. CDR3 sequence (DNA): TGCAGTGCTCCAAACAGGGGGAACTATGGCTACACCTTC. Amino acids: CSAPNRGNYGYTF.

The chain links TRBV27 to TRBJ2-3; tentatively, D is TRBD1 (5 bases). CDR3 length equals 16 residues. Trimming removed 1 base at V and 5 bases at J, with 16 bases between. From germline, CDR1 is MNHEY and CDR2 SMNVEV (reference sequence). The CDR3 sequence is CASSLYWTSHGDTQYF. In DNA form, the CDR3 reads TGTGCCAGCAGTTTATATTGGACAAGTCACGGAGATACGCAGTATTTT.

J is TRBJ2-7 and V is TRBV3-1; no reliable D call. V shed 1 base and J shed 7 bases, with 11 bases lying between them. Germline V CDR1 and CDR2: LGHDT, YNNKEL (reference sequence). This CDR3 is built from 13 residues. The CDR3 region has the DNA TGTGCCAGCAGCCAAGCACTCGCGCGTGAGCAGTACTTC. Protein product: CASSQALAREQYF.

The sample holds many counts of this clonotype. The chain combines TRBV7-9 with TRBJ2-7, with TRBD1 identical over 9 bases. The CDR3 loop spans 15 amino acids. J was trimmed by 8 bases and V by 4 bases; bases with no gene match: 12. The germline V gene has CDR1 SEHNR and CDR2 FQNEAQ (reference sequence). The CDR3 is CASSSLGQGPLKQYF. In DNA, the CDR3 is TGTGCCAGCAGCTCCCTCGGACAGGGGCCCTTGAAGCAGTACTTC.